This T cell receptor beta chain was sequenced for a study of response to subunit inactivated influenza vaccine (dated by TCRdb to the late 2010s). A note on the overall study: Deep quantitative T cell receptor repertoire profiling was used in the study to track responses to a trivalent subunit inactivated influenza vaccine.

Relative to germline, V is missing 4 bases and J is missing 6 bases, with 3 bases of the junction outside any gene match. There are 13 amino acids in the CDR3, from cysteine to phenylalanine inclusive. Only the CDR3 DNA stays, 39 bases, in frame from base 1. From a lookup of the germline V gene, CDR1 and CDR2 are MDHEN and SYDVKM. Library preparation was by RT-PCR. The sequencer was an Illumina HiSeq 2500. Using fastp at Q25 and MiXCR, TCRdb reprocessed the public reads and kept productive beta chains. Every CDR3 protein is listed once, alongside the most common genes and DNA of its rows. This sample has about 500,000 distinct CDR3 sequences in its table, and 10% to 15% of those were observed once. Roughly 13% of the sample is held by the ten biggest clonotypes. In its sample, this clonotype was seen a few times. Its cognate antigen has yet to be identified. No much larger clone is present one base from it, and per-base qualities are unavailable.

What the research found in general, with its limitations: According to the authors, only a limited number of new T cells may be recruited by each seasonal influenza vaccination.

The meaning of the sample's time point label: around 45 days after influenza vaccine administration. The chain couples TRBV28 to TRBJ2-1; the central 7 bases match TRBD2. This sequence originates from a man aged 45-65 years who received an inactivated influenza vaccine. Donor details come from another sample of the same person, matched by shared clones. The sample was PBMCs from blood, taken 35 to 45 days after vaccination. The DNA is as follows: TGTGCCAGCAGTTATGGGACTATCAATGAGCAGTTCTTC. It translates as CASSYGTINEQFF.